This T cell receptor (beta chain) was profiled in a study of CD4 T cells in relation to SARS-CoV-2 and coronaviruses. Study context: After around 10 days of antigen culture, PBMC TCR beta CDR3s were sequenced. The restricting HLA molecule for shared crossreactive spike epitopes was mapped.

Using immunoSEQ multiplex PCR, the repertoire was profiled, and TCRdb retains in-frame clones only, with some absent. The sample includes over 20,000 clones, around 75% of them seen just once. In the case of this clone: Its target is unknown.

The length of the CDR3 is 15 residues. Between the trimmed V and J ends, which lost 5 bases and 3 bases, there was a span of 17 bases. From germline, CDR1 is ENHRY and CDR2 SYGVKD. Unexposed donor CD4+ T cells date from 2011-2018, before the COVID-19 pandemic. The cells were cultured for around ten days before CD4+ T cells were isolated. Unexposed-donor CD4+ T cells were probed with SARS-CoV-2 S/N and four cold-coronavirus spikes, cells permitting. Fresh IL-2 medium replaced half the medium on days 3 and 7. Material: CD4+ T cells from PBMCs, cultured in vitro. This TCR was sampled from a human donor in good health. This rearrangement joins TRBV10-3 to TRBJ2-7, with D possibly being TRBD1 (6 bases). Here the CDR3 DNA reads TGTGCCATCAGTTCAGAACTGACAGGCAACTACGAGCAGTACTTC. This gives the protein CAISSELTGNYEQYF.